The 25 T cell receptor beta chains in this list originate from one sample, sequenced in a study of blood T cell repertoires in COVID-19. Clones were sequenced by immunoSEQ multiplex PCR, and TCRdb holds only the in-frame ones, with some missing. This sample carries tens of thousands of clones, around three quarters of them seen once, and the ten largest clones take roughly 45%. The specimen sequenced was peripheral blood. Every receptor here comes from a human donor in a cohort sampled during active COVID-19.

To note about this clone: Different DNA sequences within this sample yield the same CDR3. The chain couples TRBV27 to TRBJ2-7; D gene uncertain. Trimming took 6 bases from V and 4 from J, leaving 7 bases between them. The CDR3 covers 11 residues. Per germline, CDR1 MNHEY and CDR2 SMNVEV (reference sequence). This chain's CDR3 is CASSPGYEQYF. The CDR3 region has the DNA TGTGCCAGCAGCCCCGGGTACGAGCAGTACTTC.

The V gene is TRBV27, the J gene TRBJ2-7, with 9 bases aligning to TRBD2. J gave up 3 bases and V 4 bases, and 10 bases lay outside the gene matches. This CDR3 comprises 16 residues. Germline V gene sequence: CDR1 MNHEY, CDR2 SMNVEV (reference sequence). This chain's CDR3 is CASSSWTSATVYEQYF. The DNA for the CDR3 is TGTGCCAGCAGTTCCTGGACTAGCGCGACCGTCTACGAGCAGTACTTC.

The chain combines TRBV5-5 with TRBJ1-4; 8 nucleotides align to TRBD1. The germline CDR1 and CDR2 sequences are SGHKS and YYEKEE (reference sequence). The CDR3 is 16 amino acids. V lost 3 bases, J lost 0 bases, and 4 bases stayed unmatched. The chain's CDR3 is CASSWTGTATNEKLFF. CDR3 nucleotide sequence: TGTGCCAGCAGCTGGACAGGGACAGCAACTAATGAAAAACTGTTTTTT.

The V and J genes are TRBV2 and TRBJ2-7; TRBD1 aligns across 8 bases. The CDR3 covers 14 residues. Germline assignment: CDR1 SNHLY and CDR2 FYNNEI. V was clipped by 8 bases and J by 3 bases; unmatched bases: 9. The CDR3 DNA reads TGTGCCAGCCACCCCGGGACAGGAGTCTACGAGCAGTACTTC. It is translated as CASHPGTGVYEQYF.

In nucleotides, the CDR3 is TGTGCCACCAGTGTCAGGGCAAACACCGGGGAGCTGTTTTTT. Amino acids: CATSVRANTGELFF. The rearrangement links TRBV24-1 to TRBJ2-2, with D tentatively TRBD1 (5 bases). The V end was cut by 5 bases, the J end by 2 bases, with 8 bases between. CDR3 length: 14 residues. Per the germline V gene, CDR1 is KGHDR and CDR2 is SFDVKD.

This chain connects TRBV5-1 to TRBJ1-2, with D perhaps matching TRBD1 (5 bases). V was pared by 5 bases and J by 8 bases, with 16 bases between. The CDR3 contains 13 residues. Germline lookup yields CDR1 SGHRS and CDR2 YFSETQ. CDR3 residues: CASRVDTMGGYTF. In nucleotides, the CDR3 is TGCGCCAGCAGGGTGGACACCATGGGAGGCTACACCTTC.

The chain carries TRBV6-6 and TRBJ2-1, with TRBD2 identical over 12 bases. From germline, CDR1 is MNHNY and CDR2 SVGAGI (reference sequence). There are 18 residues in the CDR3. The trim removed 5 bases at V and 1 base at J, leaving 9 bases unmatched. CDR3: CASSQLTGLAGSYNEQFF. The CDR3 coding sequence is TGTGCCAGCAGTCAATTAACGGGACTAGCGGGTTCCTACAATGAGCAGTTCTTC.

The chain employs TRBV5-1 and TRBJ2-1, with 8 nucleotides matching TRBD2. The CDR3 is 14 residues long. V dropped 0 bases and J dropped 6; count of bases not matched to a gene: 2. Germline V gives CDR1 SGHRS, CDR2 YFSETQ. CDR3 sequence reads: CASSLASGPNEQFF. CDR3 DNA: TGCGCCAGCAGCTTGGCTAGCGGGCCCAATGAGCAGTTCTTC.

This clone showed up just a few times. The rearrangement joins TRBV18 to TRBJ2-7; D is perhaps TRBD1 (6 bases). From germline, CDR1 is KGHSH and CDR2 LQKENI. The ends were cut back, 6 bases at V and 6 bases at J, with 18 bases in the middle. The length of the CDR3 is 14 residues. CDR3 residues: CASSESGVQTEQYF. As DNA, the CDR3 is TGTGCCAGCTCCGAATCAGGGGTTCAGACCGAGCAGTACTTC. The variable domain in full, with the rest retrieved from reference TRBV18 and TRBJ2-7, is NAGVMQNPRHLVRRRGQEARLRCSPMKGHSHVYWYRQLPEEGLKFMVYLQKENIIDESGMPKERFSAEFPKEGPSILRIQQVVRGDSAAYFCASSESGVQTEQYFGPGTRLTVT.

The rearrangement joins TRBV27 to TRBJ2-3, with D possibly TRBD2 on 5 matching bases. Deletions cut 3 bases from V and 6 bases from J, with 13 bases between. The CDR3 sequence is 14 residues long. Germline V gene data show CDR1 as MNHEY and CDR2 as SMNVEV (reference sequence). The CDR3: CASSFDGLSDTQYF. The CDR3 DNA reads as TGTGCCAGCAGTTTCGACGGACTGTCGGATACGCAGTATTTT.

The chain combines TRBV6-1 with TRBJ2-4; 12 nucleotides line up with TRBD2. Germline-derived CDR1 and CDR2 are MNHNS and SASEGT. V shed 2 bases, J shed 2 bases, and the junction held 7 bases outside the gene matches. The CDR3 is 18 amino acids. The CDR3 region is CASSETGLAGMSKNIQYF. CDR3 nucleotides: TGTGCCAGCAGTGAAACAGGACTAGCGGGAATGTCCAAAAACATTCAGTACTTC.

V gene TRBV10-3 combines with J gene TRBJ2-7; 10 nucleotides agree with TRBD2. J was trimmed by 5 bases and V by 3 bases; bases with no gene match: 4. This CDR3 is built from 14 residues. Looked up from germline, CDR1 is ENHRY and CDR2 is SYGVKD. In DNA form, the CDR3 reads TGTGCCATCAGTGAAAGAGGGACTAGCGACGAGCAGTACTTC. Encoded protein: CAISERGTSDEQYF.

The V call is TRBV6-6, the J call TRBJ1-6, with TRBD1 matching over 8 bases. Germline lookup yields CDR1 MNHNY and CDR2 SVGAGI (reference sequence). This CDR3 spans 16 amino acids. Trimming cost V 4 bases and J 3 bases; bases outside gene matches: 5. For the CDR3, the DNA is TGTGCCAGCAGTTCAGGGGGCGGTATCTATAATTCACCCCTCCACTTT. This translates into CASSSGGGIYNSPLHF.

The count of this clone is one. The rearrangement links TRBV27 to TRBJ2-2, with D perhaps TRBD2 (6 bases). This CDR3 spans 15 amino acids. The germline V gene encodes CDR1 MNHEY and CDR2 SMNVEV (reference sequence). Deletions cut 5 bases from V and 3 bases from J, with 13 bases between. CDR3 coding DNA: TGTGCCAGCAGTAACACCGGGACTCACACCGGGGAGCTGTTTTTT. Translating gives CASSNTGTHTGELFF.

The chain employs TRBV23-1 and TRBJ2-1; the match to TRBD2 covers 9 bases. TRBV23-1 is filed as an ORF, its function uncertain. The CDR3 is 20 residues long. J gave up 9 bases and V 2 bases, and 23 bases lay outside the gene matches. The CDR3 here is CASSQRQGARTSGWDPEQFF. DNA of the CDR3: TGCGCCAGCAGTCAAAGGCAAGGAGCGCGAACTAGCGGGTGGGACCCTGAGCAGTTCTTC.

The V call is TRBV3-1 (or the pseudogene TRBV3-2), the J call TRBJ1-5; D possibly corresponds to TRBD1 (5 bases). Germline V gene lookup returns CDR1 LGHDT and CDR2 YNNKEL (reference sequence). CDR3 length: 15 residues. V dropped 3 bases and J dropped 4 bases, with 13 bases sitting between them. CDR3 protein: CASSQGGAWNQPQHF. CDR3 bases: TGTGCCAGCAGCCAGGGAGGGGCTTGGAATCAGCCCCAGCATTTT.

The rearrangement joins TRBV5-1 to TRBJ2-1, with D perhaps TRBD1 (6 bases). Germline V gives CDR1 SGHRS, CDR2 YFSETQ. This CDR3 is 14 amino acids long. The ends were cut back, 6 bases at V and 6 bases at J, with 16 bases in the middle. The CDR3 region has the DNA TGCGCCAGCACTCCCCCAGGGGTGATCAATGAGCAGTTCTTC. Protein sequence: CASTPPGVINEQFF.

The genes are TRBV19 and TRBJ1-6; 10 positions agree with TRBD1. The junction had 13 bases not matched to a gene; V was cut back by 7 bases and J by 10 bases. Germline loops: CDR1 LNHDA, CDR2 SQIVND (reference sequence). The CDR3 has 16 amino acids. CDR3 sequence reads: CASMTGGASRSSPLHF. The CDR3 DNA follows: TGTGCCAGTATGACAGGGGGCGCGTCTCGGAGCTCACCCCTCCACTTT.

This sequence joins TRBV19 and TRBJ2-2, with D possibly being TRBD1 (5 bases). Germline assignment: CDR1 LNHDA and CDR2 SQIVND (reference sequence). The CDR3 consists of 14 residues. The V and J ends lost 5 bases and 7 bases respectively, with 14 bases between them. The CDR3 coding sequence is TGTGCCAGTAGTGTCCAGGGTTTCAGCGGGGAGCTGTTTTTT. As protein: CASSVQGFSGELFF.

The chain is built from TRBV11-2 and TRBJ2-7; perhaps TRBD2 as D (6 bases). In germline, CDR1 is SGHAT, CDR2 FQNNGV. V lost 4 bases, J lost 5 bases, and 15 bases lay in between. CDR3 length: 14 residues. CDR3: CASSSRLVLHEQYF. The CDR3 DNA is TGTGCCAGCAGCTCCAGACTAGTTCTCCACGAGCAGTACTTC.

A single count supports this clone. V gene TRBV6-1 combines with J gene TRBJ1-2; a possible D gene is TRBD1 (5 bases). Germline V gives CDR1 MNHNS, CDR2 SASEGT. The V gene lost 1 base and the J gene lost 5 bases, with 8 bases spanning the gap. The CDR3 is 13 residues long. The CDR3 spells CASSEDRRYGYTF. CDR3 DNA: TGTGCCAGCAGTGAAGACAGGAGATATGGCTACACCTTC.

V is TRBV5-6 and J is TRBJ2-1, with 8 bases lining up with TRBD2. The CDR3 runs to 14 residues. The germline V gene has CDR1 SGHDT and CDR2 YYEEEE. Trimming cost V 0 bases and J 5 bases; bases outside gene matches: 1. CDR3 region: CASSLGLANNEQFF. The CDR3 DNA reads TGTGCCAGCAGCTTGGGACTAGCGAACAATGAGCAGTTCTTC.

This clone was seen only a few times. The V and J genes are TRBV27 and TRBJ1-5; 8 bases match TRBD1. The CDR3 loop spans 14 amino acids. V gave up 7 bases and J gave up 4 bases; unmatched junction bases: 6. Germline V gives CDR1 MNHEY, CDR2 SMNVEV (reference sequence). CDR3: CASNDRGGNQPQHF. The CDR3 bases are TGTGCCAGCAACGACAGGGGTGGAAATCAGCCCCAGCATTTT.

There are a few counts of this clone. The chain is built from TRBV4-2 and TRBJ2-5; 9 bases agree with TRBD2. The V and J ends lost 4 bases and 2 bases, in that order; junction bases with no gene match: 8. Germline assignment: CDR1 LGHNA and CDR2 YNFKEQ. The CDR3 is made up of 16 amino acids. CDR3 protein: CASSLGTSGFQETQYF. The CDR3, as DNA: TGTGCCAGCAGCCTCGGTACTAGCGGGTTTCAAGAGACCCAGTACTTC.

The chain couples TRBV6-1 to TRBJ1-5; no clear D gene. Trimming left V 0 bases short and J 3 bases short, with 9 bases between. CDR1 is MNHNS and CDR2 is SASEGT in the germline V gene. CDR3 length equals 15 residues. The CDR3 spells CASSEAGGVNQPQHF. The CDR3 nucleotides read TGTGCCAGCAGTGAAGCGGGAGGTGTCAATCAGCCCCAGCATTTT.